This TCR beta chain was found in a study of cytomegalovirus exposure and HLA in healthy donors. The CDR3 spans 14 residues. Germline assignment: CDR1 MGHRA and CDR2 YSYEKL. The V end was cut by 1 base, the J end by 3 bases, with 7 bases between. Separate from the approximately 700-subject first cohort was the approximately 120-subject validation cohort, to which the donors belonged. Study observations and caveats: It was reportedly the case that the classifier diagnosed cytomegalovirus status with high specificity and sensitivity. Cytomegalovirus association was assigned to 150 to 200 TCR beta chains.

The assay was immunoSEQ multiplex PCR, and TCRdb's table has in-frame clones only and misses some. Of 200,000 to 250,000 clones in the sample, around four fifths are singletons; the top ten hold around 5.6%. Turning to this clone: Its matching antigen is unknown.

Sequencing was performed on PBMCs. V gene TRBV4-1 combines with J gene TRBJ2-4, with D unclear. This TCR came from a young woman in good health and CMV-seronegative. The CDR3 DNA sequence: TGCGCCAGCAGCCAAGGTCCAGGCAAAAACATTCAGTACTTC. Its translation: CASSQGPGKNIQYF.